Listed below are T cell receptor beta chains from one sample, sequenced in a study of radiotherapy plus CTLA-4 blockade in lung cancer. Measured with immunoSEQ multiplex PCR; TCRdb has only the in-frame clones, and not every one. In the table there are 100,000 or so clones, about four fifths of which are singletons. Sequencing was performed on peripheral blood, taken from a patient treated with radiotherapy plus ipilimumab. The source of these receptors is a human donor with non-small cell lung cancer that progressed on radiotherapy plus ipilimumab. The CDR3 runs from the conserved cysteine through the conserved F or W. D genes are given only for firm matches. The size entry is marked missing in some rows and otherwise reads once, few, many or a size class.

abundance: NA; d_gene: TRBD2; v_gene: TRBV11-1; j_gene: TRBJ2-3; CDR3nt: TGTGCCAGCAGCTCGACTAGCGGAGCGTCCACAGATACGCAGTATTTT; CDR3aa: CASSSTSGASTDTQYF
abundance: NA; d_gene: NA; v_gene: TRBV7-2; j_gene: TRBJ1-2; CDR3nt: TGTGCCAGCAGCCAGAGGACAGCTAACTATGGCTACACCTTC; CDR3aa: CASSQRTANYGYTF
abundance: NA; d_gene: TRBD2; v_gene: TRBV5-1; j_gene: TRBJ2-2; CDR3nt: TGCGCCAGCAGATCACTAGCGGGAGGGCCCGGGGAGCTGTTTTTT; CDR3aa: CASRSLAGGPGELFF
abundance: NA; d_gene: NA; v_gene: TRBV6-1; j_gene: TRBJ2-5; CDR3nt: TGTGCCAGCGGGTCCGGGGGAGGCCAAGAGACCCAGTACTTC; CDR3aa: CASGSGGGQETQYF
abundance: NA; d_gene: NA; v_gene: TRBV7-3; j_gene: TRBJ2-6; CDR3nt: TGTGCCAGCAGCTTACCTGGGGCCAACGTCCTGACTTTC; CDR3aa: CASSLPGANVLTF
abundance: NA; d_gene: NA; v_gene: TRBV5-6; j_gene: TRBJ2-1; CDR3nt: TGTGCCAGCGGGGACAATTCCAATGAGCAGTTCTTC; CDR3aa: CASGDNSNEQFF
abundance: NA; d_gene: TRBD2; v_gene: TRBV2; j_gene: TRBJ2-3; CDR3nt: TGTGCCAGCAGCGATCCCGGGACTAGTAAGAGATTTTATTTT; CDR3aa: CASSDPGTSKRFYF
abundance: NA; d_gene: TRBD2; v_gene: TRBV4-2; j_gene: TRBJ2-2; CDR3nt: TGTGCCAGCAGCCAAGAACTGCAGCGGGAGTACACCGGGGAGCTGTTTTTT; CDR3aa: CASSQELQREYTGELFF
abundance: NA; d_gene: NA; v_gene: TRBV25-1; j_gene: TRBJ1-2; CDR3nt: TGTGCCAGCTCCCAGAACTATGGCTACACCTTC; CDR3aa: CASSQNYGYTF
abundance: NA; d_gene: NA; v_gene: TRBV19; j_gene: TRBJ2-4; CDR3nt: TGTGCCAGTAGTATTCTCGGGAACATTCAGTACTTC; CDR3aa: CASSILGNIQYF
abundance: NA; d_gene: NA; v_gene: TRBV10-2; j_gene: TRBJ2-3; CDR3nt: TGCGCCAGCAGTGATCGGATCAGCACAGATACGCAGTATTTT; CDR3aa: CASSDRISTDTQYF
abundance: NA; d_gene: TRBD2; v_gene: TRBV11-2; j_gene: TRBJ2-1; CDR3nt: TGTGCCAGCAGCAGAACTAGCGGAAGTAGCTCCTACAATGAGCAGTTCTTC; CDR3aa: CASSRTSGSSSYNEQFF
abundance: NA; d_gene: TRBD1; v_gene: TRBV10-1; j_gene: TRBJ1-2; CDR3nt: TGCGCCAGCAGTCCTGGGACAGGGTATGGCTACACCTTC; CDR3aa: CASSPGTGYGYTF
abundance: NA; d_gene: NA; v_gene: TRBV10-2; j_gene: TRBJ2-5; CDR3nt: TGCGCCACCTACGGGGGTGAGGCAGTCGATGTGCAGTACTTC; CDR3aa: CATYGGEAVDVQYF
abundance: once; d_gene: NA; v_gene: TRBV19; j_gene: TRBJ2-5; CDR3nt: TGTGCCAGTAGTGTAGGGGGGACCCAGTACTTC; CDR3aa: CASSVGGTQYF
abundance: NA; d_gene: NA; v_gene: TRBV5-1; j_gene: TRBJ2-1; CDR3nt: TGCGCCAGCACCTTGCTTTTTGGCGGCCCTAACTACAATGAGCAGTTCTTC; CDR3aa: CASTLLFGGPNYNEQFF
abundance: NA; d_gene: TRBD1; v_gene: TRBV6-1; j_gene: TRBJ2-7; CDR3nt: TGTGCCAGCAGCCCAGGACAGGGGTCGTTTGAGCAGTACTTC; CDR3aa: CASSPGQGSFEQYF
abundance: NA; d_gene: NA; v_gene: TRBV7-8; j_gene: TRBJ2-1; CDR3nt: TGTGCCAGCAGCAAGGACAGATACAATGAGCAGTTCTTC; CDR3aa: CASSKDRYNEQFF
abundance: few; d_gene: TRBD1; v_gene: TRBV10-3; j_gene: TRBJ1-2; CDR3nt: TGTGCCATCAGTGAGTCACTGACAGGGGGATATAACTATGGCTACACCTTC; CDR3aa: CAISESLTGGYNYGYTF
abundance: NA; d_gene: NA; v_gene: TRBV5-1; j_gene: TRBJ1-1; CDR3nt: TGCGCCAGCAGCCAAGACGGGCGGAACACTGAAGCTTTCTTT; CDR3aa: CASSQDGRNTEAFF
abundance: NA; d_gene: NA; v_gene: TRBV6-5; j_gene: TRBJ1-5; CDR3nt: TGTGCCAGCAGCCCCGTTCTGAATAGCAATCAGCCCCAGCATTTT; CDR3aa: CASSPVLNSNQPQHF
abundance: NA; d_gene: TRBD2; v_gene: TRBV19; j_gene: TRBJ2-1; CDR3nt: TGTGCCAGTAGTAGTCGGGAGGTCTACAATGAGCAGTTCTTC; CDR3aa: CASSSREVYNEQFF
abundance: NA; d_gene: NA; v_gene: TRBV19; j_gene: TRBJ2-1; CDR3nt: TGTGCCAGTAGTCGGGACCCCTTTGTGGGTGAGCAGTTCTTC; CDR3aa: CASSRDPFVGEQFF
abundance: NA; d_gene: NA; v_gene: TRBV5-4; j_gene: TRBJ2-5; CDR3nt: TGTGCCAGCAGCTCCCTGGCAGGGCCTCAAGAGACCCAGTACTTC; CDR3aa: CASSSLAGPQETQYF
abundance: NA; d_gene: NA; v_gene: TRBV27; j_gene: TRBJ2-1; CDR3nt: TGTGCCAGCAGTTTAGCGGAATACAATGAGCAGTTCTTC; CDR3aa: CASSLAEYNEQFF
abundance: once; d_gene: NA; v_gene: TRBV6-5; j_gene: TRBJ1-1; CDR3nt: TGTGCCAGCCAGCTTTGGGACGGCCATGAAGCTTTCTTT; CDR3aa: CASQLWDGHEAFF
abundance: NA; d_gene: NA; v_gene: TRBV19; j_gene: TRBJ2-2; CDR3nt: TGTGCCAGTAGTATTCCGCCCGGGGAGCTGTTTTTT; CDR3aa: CASSIPPGELFF
abundance: NA; d_gene: NA; v_gene: TRBV2; j_gene: TRBJ2-2; CDR3nt: TGTGCCAGCAGTGATCTGGACCCGGGGACCGGGGAGCTGTTTTTT; CDR3aa: CASSDLDPGTGELFF
abundance: NA; d_gene: TRBD1; v_gene: TRBV5-5; j_gene: TRBJ1-5; CDR3nt: TGTGCCAGCAGCCCGGACAGGGGAAGGAATCAGCCCCAGCATTTT; CDR3aa: CASSPDRGRNQPQHF
abundance: NA; d_gene: NA; v_gene: TRBV7-6; j_gene: TRBJ2-3; CDR3nt: TGTGCCAGCAGCGCGTGGGACAAAGATACGCAGTATTTT; CDR3aa: CASSAWDKDTQYF
abundance: NA; d_gene: NA; v_gene: TRBV15; j_gene: TRBJ2-5; CDR3nt: TGTGCCACCAGCAGAGCCGGGACAATACTGGAGACCCAGTACTTC; CDR3aa: CATSRAGTILETQYF
abundance: once; d_gene: TRBD1; v_gene: TRBV5-1; j_gene: TRBJ2-4; CDR3nt: TGCGCCAGCAGGAAGGAGCCGACAGGGCATAAAAACATTCAGTACTTC; CDR3aa: CASRKEPTGHKNIQYF
abundance: few; d_gene: NA; v_gene: TRBV29-1; j_gene: TRBJ2-1; CDR3nt: TGCAGCGTGGGGGAGCGGAGCCCCTACAATGAGCAGTTCTTC; CDR3aa: CSVGERSPYNEQFF
abundance: once; d_gene: TRBD1; v_gene: TRBV4-1; j_gene: TRBJ2-1; CDR3nt: TGCGCCAGCAGCCTCACACCGGGACAGGGGGCTAGAAATGAGCAGTTCTTC; CDR3aa: CASSLTPGQGARNEQFF
abundance: once; d_gene: NA; v_gene: TRBV28; j_gene: TRBJ2-3; CDR3nt: TGTGCCAGCAGTGCCTACAGGGGGGGGACAGATACGCAGTATTTT; CDR3aa: CASSAYRGGTDTQYF
abundance: NA; d_gene: TRBD1; v_gene: TRBV27; j_gene: TRBJ2-3; CDR3nt: TGTGCCAGCAGCGGACAGGGCAGAGATACGCAGTATTTT; CDR3aa: CASSGQGRDTQYF
abundance: once; d_gene: TRBD1; v_gene: TRBV18; j_gene: TRBJ1-5; CDR3nt: TGTGCCAGCTCACCTAACGGACAGGGGAACAATCAGCCCCAGCATTTT; CDR3aa: CASSPNGQGNNQPQHF
abundance: NA; d_gene: NA; v_gene: TRBV6-5; j_gene: TRBJ1-1; CDR3nt: TGTGCCAGCAGCCAAACAGGGATCTTAGCTTTCTTT; CDR3aa: CASSQTGILAFF
abundance: NA; d_gene: TRBD2; v_gene: TRBV15; j_gene: TRBJ2-5; CDR3nt: TGTGCCACCAGCAGAGGATTACTAGCGGGAGGAGAAGAGACCCAGTACTTC; CDR3aa: CATSRGLLAGGEETQYF
abundance: NA; d_gene: TRBD1; v_gene: TRBV27; j_gene: TRBJ1-5; CDR3nt: TGTGCCAGCAGTTGGACAGGGGGGAGCAATCAGCCCCAGCATTTT; CDR3aa: CASSWTGGSNQPQHF
abundance: few; d_gene: NA; v_gene: TRBV5-1; j_gene: TRBJ1-5; CDR3nt: TGCGCCAGCAGCTTGGCCGGACAGAGCAATCAGCCCCAGCATTTT; CDR3aa: CASSLAGQSNQPQHF
abundance: NA; d_gene: TRBD1; v_gene: TRBV5-1; j_gene: TRBJ2-3; CDR3nt: TGCGCCAGCAGCTTGGTGGGACAGGGGGAGGGAGATACGCAGTATTTT; CDR3aa: CASSLVGQGEGDTQYF
abundance: NA; d_gene: NA; v_gene: TRBV10-2; j_gene: TRBJ2-5; CDR3nt: TGCGCCAGCAGGGCCCGCGTCGCCGGGGAGACCCAGTACTTC; CDR3aa: CASRARVAGETQYF
abundance: NA; d_gene: NA; v_gene: TRBV19; j_gene: TRBJ2-1; CDR3nt: TGTGCCAGTAGCCCGCGGTTCTCCTACAATGAGCAGTTCTTC; CDR3aa: CASSPRFSYNEQFF
abundance: NA; d_gene: NA; v_gene: TRBV19; j_gene: TRBJ2-3; CDR3nt: TGTGCCAGTAGTATCAGTCTTGCAGATACGCAGTATTTT; CDR3aa: CASSISLADTQYF